A few counts support the clone carrying this T cell receptor (beta chain). Antigen specificity is unknown. Sequencing of DNA taken from cultured CD4+ T cells relied on the Oncomine TCR Beta short-read assay. A single record per CDR3 protein comes from TCRdb applying MiXCR to the PCR reads. The profile shows about 20,000 distinct CDR3 sequences, roughly 50% of them singletons. Treatment here: approximately nine-day PBMC culture with coronavirus spike peptide pools or control peptides (ViraFEST assay). The source of the sample is a study of vaccination and CD4 T cells after COVID-19. Study information: All convalescent patients were nasal swab PCR positive for SARS-CoV-2; several had mild and one severe disease. Study-wide results and caveats: Median SARS-CoV-2-reactive clonotype numbers went up from roughly 19 to 38, but not significantly.

There are 16 residues in the CDR3. From germline, CDR1 is DFQATT and CDR2 SNEGSKA (reference sequence). With 3 bases clipped from V and 6 bases from J, the junction kept 10 bases outside the gene matches. J is TRBJ1-5 and V is TRBV20-1; 11 positions match TRBD1. The input for sequencing was CD4+ T cells from blood, cultured in vitro, taken after SARS-CoV-2 vaccination. This TCR derives from a human donor who had recovered from COVID-19. This CDR3 reads CSASAMDRGLGQPQHF. In DNA form, the CDR3 reads TGCAGTGCTAGCGCAATGGACAGGGGGCTGGGTCAGCCCCAGCATTTT.